Shown below are 12 T cell receptor beta chains from a single sample sequenced in a study of CD8 T cells in ankylosing spondylitis. Findings and limits, study-wide: A TCR beta motif of several highly homologous variants seemed to mark ankylosing spondylitis blood.

TCRdb re-called the 5' RACE reads with MiXCR, one entry per CDR3 protein. In the table there are roughly 220,000 distinct CDR3 sequences, roughly 18% of which are singletons. These receptors' targets are unknown. Sequences were obtained from blood, either unsorted or a sorted T cell fraction (not recorded which). The receptor set was obtained from a male donor with ankylosing spondylitis.

This clonotype was counted between two and nine times. The chain carries TRBV5-6 and TRBJ2-3; 7 bases map to TRBD1. This CDR3 spans 20 amino acids. Unmatched junction bases numbered 17, after V lost 1 base and J lost 0 bases. CDR1 is SGHDT and CDR2 is YYEEEE in the germline V gene. The CDR3 spells CASSLRYPRDSLVSTDTQYF. CDR3 bases: TGTGCCAGCAGCTTGCGGTACCCCCGGGACAGTCTAGTTAGCACAGATACGCAGTATTTT.

The chain carries TRBV12-3 or TRBV12-4 and TRBJ1-6; a weak D match, TRBD1 (5 bases). The CDR3 sequence is 15 residues long. The ends were cut back, 2 bases at V and 10 bases at J, with 15 bases in the middle. CDR3: CASSLRLAGKSPLHF. The CDR3 DNA reads as TGTGCCAGCAGTTTACGACTTGCAGGGAAATCACCCCTCCACTTT.

This clonotype was recorded a few times. This rearrangement joins TRBV15 to TRBJ2-1; 8 bases are a match to TRBD2. The V and J ends lost 4 bases and 3 bases, in that order; junction bases with no gene match: 8. Germline V gene sequence: CDR1 LNHNV, CDR2 YYDKDF (reference sequence). CDR3 length: 16 residues. The CDR3 coding sequence is TGTGCCACCAGCAAGGCCGCGGGAGGCCTCTACAATGAGCAGTTCTTC. Protein: CATSKAAGGLYNEQFF.

The chain recombines TRBV21-1 with TRBJ2-7; the table names TRBD2, a call not compared with the DNA. TRBV21-1 is an annotated pseudogene. This CDR3 has 18 amino acids. This CDR3 is CASFGGTSGRAKNNEQYF. CDR3 coding DNA: TGTGCCAGCTTCGGGGGGACTAGCGGGAGGGCCAAAAACAACGAGCAGTACTTC.

This clonotype occurred a few times. The genes are TRBV5-6 and TRBJ1-6; D uncertain. The CDR3 covers 14 residues. In germline, CDR1 is SGHDT, CDR2 YYEEEE. V shed 0 bases and J shed 10 bases, with 11 bases lying between them. CDR3 sequence reads: CASSLGDGRSPLHF. Written as DNA, the CDR3 is TGTGCCAGCAGCTTGGGGGATGGGAGATCACCCCTCCACTTT.

The chain carries TRBV5-1 and TRBJ1-6, with unresolved D. Between the trimmed V and J ends, which lost 5 bases and 11 bases, there was a span of 14 bases. CDR3 length: 13 amino acids. Germline V lookup: CDR1 SGHRS, CDR2 YFSETQ. CDR3 DNA sequence: TGCGCCAGCAGTCGAGGGATACGGGCACCCCTCCACTTT. Protein: CASSRGIRAPLHF.

The V and J genes are TRBV5-1 and TRBJ1-1; 7 nucleotides align to TRBD1. The CDR3 totals 16 residues. Germline CDR1 SGHRS, CDR2 YFSETQ. V lost 0 bases, J lost 1 base, and 6 bases stayed unmatched. The CDR3 DNA follows: TGCGCCAGCAGCTTGGCCACCACAGGGGCGAACACTGAAGCTTTCTTT. Residues: CASSLATTGANTEAFF.

This clonotype was seen more than once but under ten times. The chain is built from TRBV6-5 and TRBJ2-5; D is perhaps TRBD1 (5 bases). The germline V gene has CDR1 MNHEY and CDR2 SVGAGI. V was pared by 3 bases and J by 4 bases, with 15 bases between. This CDR3 is built from 15 residues. Here the CDR3 DNA reads TGTGCCAGCAGTTATGGGGCAGGCAGCACAGAGACCCAGTACTTC. It encodes CASSYGAGSTETQYF.

This clonotype was counted a few times. V is TRBV7-2 and J is TRBJ2-3; D remains unclear. Deletions cut 4 bases from V and 4 bases from J, with 15 bases between. This CDR3 is 15 amino acids long. The germline gives CDR1 SGHTA, CDR2 FQGNSA. CDR3 DNA sequence: TGTGCCAGCAGCTGGGCCGCCCCGGTGGCAGATACGCAGTATTTT. Translating it yields CASSWAAPVADTQYF.

The V call is TRBV4-2, the J call TRBJ2-2, with D uncertain. Germline V CDR1 and CDR2: LGHNA, YNFKEQ. V was shortened by 0 bases and J by 3 bases, with 8 bases between the two germline ends. The CDR3 runs 15 residues. CDR3 DNA sequence: TGTGCCAGCAGCCAAGACCTCGAGTACACCGGGGAGCTGTTTTTT. This codes for CASSQDLEYTGELFF.

The chain employs TRBV12-3 or TRBV12-4 and TRBJ2-1; D is uncertain. The ends were cut back, 3 bases at V and 7 bases at J, with 13 bases in the middle. The CDR3 extends over 14 amino acids. CDR3 region: CASSFGASWNEQFF. The CDR3 bases are TGTGCCAGCAGTTTCGGAGCGTCGTGGAATGAGCAGTTCTTC.

The J gene is TRBJ2-7, the V gene TRBV7-2, with TRBD1 matching 7 bases. The CDR3 is 15 residues long. J lost 0 bases, V lost 5 bases, and 7 bases had no gene match. Looked up from germline, CDR1 is SGHTA and CDR2 is FQGNSA. The CDR3: CASSVTGTVSYEQYF. The CDR3, as DNA: TGTGCCAGCAGCGTTACCGGGACAGTCTCCTACGAGCAGTACTTC.